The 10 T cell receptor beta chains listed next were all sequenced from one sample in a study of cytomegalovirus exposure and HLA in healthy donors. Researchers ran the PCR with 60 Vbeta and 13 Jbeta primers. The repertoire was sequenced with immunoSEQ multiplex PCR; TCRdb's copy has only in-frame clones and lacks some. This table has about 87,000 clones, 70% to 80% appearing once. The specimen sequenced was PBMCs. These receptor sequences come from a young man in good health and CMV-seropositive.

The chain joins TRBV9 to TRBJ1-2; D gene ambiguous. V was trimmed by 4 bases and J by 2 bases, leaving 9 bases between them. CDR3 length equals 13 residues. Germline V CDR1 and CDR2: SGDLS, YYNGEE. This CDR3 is CASSPQTNYGYTF. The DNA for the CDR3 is TGTGCCAGCAGCCCACAGACGAACTATGGCTACACCTTC.

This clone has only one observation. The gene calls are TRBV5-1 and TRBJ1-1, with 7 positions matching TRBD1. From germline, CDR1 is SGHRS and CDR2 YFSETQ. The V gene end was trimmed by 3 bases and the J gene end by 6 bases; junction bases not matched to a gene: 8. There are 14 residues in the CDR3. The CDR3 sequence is CASSYNRGDAEAFF. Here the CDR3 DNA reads TGCGCCAGCAGCTATAACAGGGGCGACGCTGAAGCTTTCTTT.

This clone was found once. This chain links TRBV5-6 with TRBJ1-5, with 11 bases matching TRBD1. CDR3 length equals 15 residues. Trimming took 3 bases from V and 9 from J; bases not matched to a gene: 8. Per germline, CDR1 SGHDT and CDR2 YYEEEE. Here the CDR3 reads CASSSPLDRGRPQHF. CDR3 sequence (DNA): TGTGCCAGCAGCTCCCCTCTGGACAGGGGGCGGCCCCAGCATTTT.

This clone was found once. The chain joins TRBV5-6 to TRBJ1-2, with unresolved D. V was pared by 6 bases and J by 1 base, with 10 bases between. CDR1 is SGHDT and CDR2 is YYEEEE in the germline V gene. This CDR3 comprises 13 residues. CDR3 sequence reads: CASTWSNNYGYTF. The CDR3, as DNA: TGTGCCAGCACCTGGAGCAATAACTATGGCTACACCTTC.

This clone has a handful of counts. CDR3 coding DNA: TGTGCCAGCAGTTTATACAGGGGCAGGAACACTGAAGCTTTCTTT. This encodes CASSLYRGRNTEAFF. V gene TRBV28 combines with J gene TRBJ1-1; 7 bases fit TRBD1. Germline V CDR1 and CDR2: MDHEN, SYDVKM. V was clipped by 1 base and J by 1 base; unmatched bases: 3. The CDR3 sequence is 15 residues long.

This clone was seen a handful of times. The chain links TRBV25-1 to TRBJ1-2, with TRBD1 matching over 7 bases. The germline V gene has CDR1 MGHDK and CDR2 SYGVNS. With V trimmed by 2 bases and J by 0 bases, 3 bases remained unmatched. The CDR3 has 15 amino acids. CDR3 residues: CASSEEGQTNYGYTF. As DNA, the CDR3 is TGTGCCAGCAGTGAAGAGGGACAGACTAACTATGGCTACACCTTC.

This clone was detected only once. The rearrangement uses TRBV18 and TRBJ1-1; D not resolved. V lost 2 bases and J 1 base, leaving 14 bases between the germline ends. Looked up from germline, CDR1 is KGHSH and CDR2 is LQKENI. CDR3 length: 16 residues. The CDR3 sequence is CASSPRSGRANTEAFF. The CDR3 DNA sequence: TGTGCCAGCTCACCAAGGAGTGGTCGTGCGAACACTGAAGCTTTCTTT.

The CDR3 nucleotides read TGTGCCAGCTCTCAACTTCGGGACAGCTATGGCTACACCTTC. Translation gives CASSQLRDSYGYTF. This chain uses TRBV18 with TRBJ1-2; 7 nucleotides agree with TRBD1. CDR3 length equals 14 residues. V shed 6 bases and J 4 bases; nucleotides not matched to a gene: 8. The germline V gene encodes CDR1 KGHSH and CDR2 LQKENI.

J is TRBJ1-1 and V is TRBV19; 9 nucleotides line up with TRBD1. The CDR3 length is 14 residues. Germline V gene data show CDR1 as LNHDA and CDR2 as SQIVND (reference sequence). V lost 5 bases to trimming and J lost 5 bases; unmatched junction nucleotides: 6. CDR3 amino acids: CASSEQGAGTEAFF. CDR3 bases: TGTGCCAGTAGTGAACAGGGGGCTGGAACTGAAGCTTTCTTT.

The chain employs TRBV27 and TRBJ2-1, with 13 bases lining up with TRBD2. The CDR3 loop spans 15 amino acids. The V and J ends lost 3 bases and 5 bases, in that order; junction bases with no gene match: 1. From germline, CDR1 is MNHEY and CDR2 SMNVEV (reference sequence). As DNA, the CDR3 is TGTGCCAGCAGTTTTGGGACTAGCGGGAACAATGAGCAGTTCTTC. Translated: CASSFGTSGNNEQFF.